This T cell receptor beta chain was recorded in a study of OX40 agonist ivuxolimab in advanced cancers. Of note for this clone: Its antigen remains unidentified.

The data were produced by immunoSEQ multiplex PCR, yet TCRdb's version contains in-frame clones alone and is incomplete. The table lists tens of thousands of clones, roughly nine tenths of them singletons. V was pared by 10 bases and J by 1 base, with 9 bases of the junction left unmatched. From germline, CDR1 is WSHSY and CDR2 SAAADI. This CDR3 is 14 amino acids long. General study points: Among T cells, CD8+ cells averaged more expanded clones than CD4+ cells.

The TCR was taken from an adult with an advanced solid tumor such as melanoma, head and neck, liver or kidney cancer. The material sequenced was CD4+ or CD8+ T cells sorted from blood, taken in a trial of the OX40 agonist ivuxolimab. The V and J genes are TRBV10-2 and TRBJ2-7, with 8 positions matching TRBD2. Here the CDR3 reads CATVGGRYSYEQYF. The CDR3 region has the DNA TGCGCCACCGTCGGCGGGAGGTATTCCTACGAGCAGTACTTC.